This record covers a single T cell receptor (beta chain). Its antigen is not identified. Time point defined: patch test 3, about 24 weeks after DPC sensitization. Treatment noted: therapeutic diphenylcyclopropenone sensitization with weekly scalp DPC. The CDR3 sequence is 16 residues long. V lost 1 base and J 1 base, leaving 13 bases between the germline ends. Germline assignment: CDR1 SGHRS and CDR2 YFSETQ. The data derive from a study of human T cells and chemical hapten exposure. Study summary: For the roughly 25-week duration of the study, patients were given weekly doses of diphenylcyclopropenone on the scalp. DPC at 0.01% went onto the upper back in patch tests, read at 6 days. Study findings and constraints: In comparison with controls, expanded TCRs gave rise to a significantly larger number of large CDR3 similarity clusters.

TCRdb ran MiXCR on the RACE reads and lists one entry per CDR3 protein. Of more than 70,000 distinct CDR3 sequences listed, approximately 11% are singletons. This TCR came from a woman younger than 45 with alopecia areata. Some clones in this sample may be carry-over from other donors' samples. The specimen was whole blood, collected in connection with sensitization to the hapten diphenylcyclopropenone (DPC). This chain uses TRBV5-1 with TRBJ2-3; D remains unclear. In DNA, the CDR3 is TGCGCCAGCAGCTTGCAAGACCGCTCCGGCACAGATACGCAGTATTTT. Residues: CASSLQDRSGTDTQYF.